Shown below are 24 T cell receptor beta chains from a single sample sequenced in a study of T cells in Graves' hyperthyroidism and ophthalmopathy. Amplification targeted TCR beta CDR3 regions from RNA transcripts. TCR CDR3 underwent first-round RT-PCR with the HTBI primer set. TCRdb fed the multiplex PCR reads into MiXCR, producing one record per CDR3 protein. Of 550,000 to 600,000 distinct CDR3 sequences in the sample, approximately 15% were seen once. Sequenced sample: blood. All receptors derive from a woman younger than 30 with Graves' hyperthyroidism.

This clonotype was counted at least ten times. The chain joins TRBV11-2 to TRBJ2-5, with 9 bases that match TRBD1. The CDR3 runs to 18 residues. The V gene's germline CDR1 is SGHAT and CDR2 FQNNGV. Unmatched junction bases numbered 14, after V lost 1 base and J lost 5 bases. CDR3 loop: CASSLVLTGGADAETQYF. The CDR3 DNA reads as TGTGCCAGCAGCTTAGTCCTAACAGGGGGCGCGGATGCCGAGACCCAGTACTTC.

The table lists this clonotype with many counts. V usage is TRBV2 and J usage is TRBJ2-5, with D maybe TRBD2 (6 bases). The V gene's germline CDR1 is SNHLY and CDR2 FYNNEI. This CDR3 has 11 residues. Trimming removed 7 bases from V and 5 bases from J, with 8 bases in between. The CDR3 DNA sequence: TGTGCCAGCAACCTAGCGGAGACCCAGTACTTC. This gives the protein CASNLAETQYF.

The table lists this clonotype with many counts. V usage is TRBV20-1 and J usage is TRBJ1-1, with TRBD1 identical over 9 bases. The CDR3 runs 13 residues. J gave up 2 bases and V 7 bases, and 5 bases lay outside the gene matches. Germline CDR1 DFQATT, CDR2 SNEGSKA (reference sequence). In nucleotides, the CDR3 is TGCAGTGGTACGGGACAGGGAAACACTGAAGCTTTCTTT. This translates into CSGTGQGNTEAFF.

This clonotype has ten or more counts. The gene calls are TRBV2 and TRBJ2-1; D not certain. CDR1 and CDR2 from the germline V gene are SNHLY and FYNNEI. The CDR3 covers 14 residues. Deletions cut 11 bases from V and 0 bases from J, with 14 bases between. The chain's CDR3 is CAGTFTSSYNEQFF. The CDR3 DNA reads as TGTGCCGGTACCTTCACGAGCTCCTACAATGAGCAGTTCTTC.

The table lists this clonotype with a few counts. The chain joins TRBV6-7 to TRBJ1-2; no reliable D call. TRBV6-7 is recorded as an ORF, its role being uncertain. The V end lost 7 bases, the J end lost 4 bases, and 13 bases lay between the germline ends. This CDR3 contains 13 residues. The CDR3 sequence is CASIDGVLYGYTF. The CDR3 nucleotides are TGTGCCAGCATTGACGGGGTACTCTATGGCTACACCTTC.

This clonotype was seen at least ten times. Germline is not matched at one junction end, which may reflect a read error. The genes are TRBV11-2 and TRBJ2-7, with 7 nucleotides matching TRBD2. The CDR3 contains 15 residues. Looked up from germline, CDR1 is SGHAT and CDR2 is FQNNGV. DNA for the CDR3: TGTGCCAGCAGCCTAGAGCGGGGAGCTAACTACGAGCAGTACTTC. As protein: CASSLERGANYEQYF.

This clonotype showed up many times. V and J are TRBV12-3 or TRBV12-4 and TRBJ2-3, with D possibly TRBD2 on 6 matching bases. V was trimmed by 6 bases and J by 6 bases, leaving 19 bases between them. The CDR3 totals 15 residues. DNA of the CDR3: TGTGCCAGCAGGACGACTAGTGCGATAGTGGATACGCAGTATTTT. Translating it yields CASRTTSAIVDTQYF.

CDR3 region: CASSARPLQETQYF. CDR3 DNA sequence: TGTGCCAGCAGTGCCCGGCCCTTACAAGAGACCCAGTACTTC. This chain uses TRBV6-1 with TRBJ2-5, with unresolved D. The CDR3 contains 14 residues. Germline V lookup: CDR1 MNHNS, CDR2 SASEGT. Between the trimmed V and J ends, which lost 4 bases and 2 bases, there was a span of 11 bases.

This clonotype was picked up a small number of times. V is TRBV29-1 and J is TRBJ2-5; D is perhaps TRBD1 or TRBD2 (5 bases each). The V gene's germline CDR1 is SQVTM and CDR2 ANQGSEA. The V and J ends lost 2 bases and 7 bases respectively, with 20 bases between them. The CDR3 length is 15 residues. Written as DNA, the CDR3 is TGCAGCGTTGAAACGTTGGGGACCCCCGGAGGGACCCAGTACTTC. This codes for CSVETLGTPGGTQYF.

A few counts support this clonotype. V and J are TRBV12-3 or TRBV12-4 and TRBJ1-6; 9 positions agree with TRBD1. The CDR3 is made up of 18 amino acids. V gave up 2 bases and J gave up 7 bases; unmatched junction bases: 12. The CDR3 DNA sequence: TGTGCCAGCAGTTTAAGGTTTGGACAGGGGTTACGGAATTCACCCCTCCACTTT. This sequence encodes CASSLRFGQGLRNSPLHF.

The rearrangement uses TRBV25-1 and TRBJ1-6; the match to TRBD1 covers 7 bases. This CDR3 region has 14 residues. V lost 5 bases and J lost 9; bases outside the gene matches: 7. The V gene's germline CDR1 is MGHDK and CDR2 SYGVNS. The CDR3 nucleotides read TGTGCCAGCAGTAAGACAGGGCGGGGTTCACCCCTCCACTTT. Translated: CASSKTGRGSPLHF.

This clonotype was counted ten times or more. The chain uses TRBV6-2 or TRBV6-3 and TRBJ2-5, with 9 bases aligning to TRBD2. There are 14 residues in the CDR3. V was clipped by 2 bases and J by 5 bases; unmatched bases: 3. The V gene's germline CDR1 is MNHEY and CDR2 SVGEGT. The CDR3 DNA reads TGTGCCAGCAGTTACGGGACTAGCTATGAGACCCAGTACTTC. This translates into CASSYGTSYETQYF.

This chain uses TRBV19 with TRBJ2-2; 7 bases agree with TRBD1. Losses at the gene ends were 7 bases for V and 6 bases for J; bases not matched to a gene: 8. CDR1 is LNHDA and CDR2 is SQIVND in the germline V gene (reference sequence). This CDR3 is built from 14 residues. The CDR3 bases are TGTGCCAGTACCACGTTTCAGGGGGCCGGGGAGCTGTTTTTT. Protein sequence: CASTTFQGAGELFF.

This clonotype was observed at least ten times. The chain links TRBV11-2 to TRBJ1-2, with D unclear. The V gene lost 6 bases and the J gene lost 5 bases, with 16 bases spanning the gap. This CDR3 is built from 14 residues. Per germline, CDR1 SGHAT and CDR2 FQNNGV. In DNA, the CDR3 is TGTGCCAGCAGGGAAATCCGGGGTACTTATGGCTACACCTTC. It codes for CASREIRGTYGYTF.

This clonotype appeared many times. The chain couples TRBV5-1 to TRBJ2-3; a weak D match, TRBD1 (6 bases). Between the trimmed V and J ends, which lost 2 bases and 4 bases, there was a span of 11 bases. This CDR3 is built from 14 residues. Germline V lookup: CDR1 SGHRS, CDR2 YFSETQ. CDR3 DNA sequence: TGCGCCAGCAGCTTTTCACAGGGCTCAGATACGCAGTATTTT. Protein: CASSFSQGSDTQYF.

This clonotype was recorded many times. The chain has TRBV12-3 or TRBV12-4 and TRBJ1-1; 8 bases are a match to TRBD1. Trimming at V came to 6 bases and at J to 7 bases, leaving 4 bases not matched to a gene. The CDR3 is 12 amino acids. The CDR3 nucleotides read TGTGCCAGCAGAGAGACAGGGGTTGAAGCTTTCTTT. Protein sequence: CASRETGVEAFF.

This clonotype was counted only a few times. The chain recombines TRBV7-9 with TRBJ2-3, with D perhaps TRBD2 (7 bases). Trimming stripped 5 bases from V and 10 bases from J, with 13 bases between. Germline CDR1 is SEHNR and CDR2 is FQNEAQ (reference sequence). The CDR3 has 12 amino acids. The CDR3 sequence is CASSRGAEAQYF. CDR3 sequence (DNA): TGTGCCAGCAGCCGGGGGGCCGAGGCGCAGTATTTT.

This clonotype was picked up many times. J is TRBJ2-7 and V is TRBV15, with unresolved D. The CDR3 has 15 amino acids. Trimming took 1 base from V and 1 from J, leaving 11 bases between them. Per the germline V gene, CDR1 is LNHNV and CDR2 is YYDKDF (reference sequence). CDR3 coding DNA: TGTGCCACCAGCAGAGGAAGGGCACGTTCCTACGAGCAGTACTTC. Translating it yields CATSRGRARSYEQYF.

This chain joins TRBV29-1 and TRBJ2-7; the D gene is possibly TRBD2 (6 bases). The V end lost 5 bases, the J end lost 2 bases, and 25 bases lay between the germline ends. Per the germline V gene, CDR1 is SQVTM and CDR2 is ANQGSEA. The CDR3 has 17 amino acids. The DNA of the CDR3 is TGCAGCGTTCGGCAGGTTAGTTCGGGGGAATTCGCCTACGAGCAGTACTTC. Encoded protein: CSVRQVSSGEFAYEQYF.

Concerning this clonotype: A junction boundary mismatches the germline segment, possibly from a read error. V is TRBV6-1 and J is TRBJ2-7; D possibly matches TRBD1 or TRBD2 (5 bases each). CDR3 length: 13 residues. The germline CDR1 and CDR2 sequences are MNHNS and SASEGT. Here the CDR3 DNA reads TGTGCCACCACGGGGCAGAGCTCCTGCGAGCAGTACTTC. This codes for CATTGQSSCEQYF.

On this clonotype itself: A read error is possible here, since a much larger clone lies one base away. The chain links TRBV11-2 to TRBJ1-1; perhaps TRBD1 as D (6 bases). Germline assignment: CDR1 SGHAT and CDR2 FQNNGV. CDR3 length: 15 amino acids. CDR3: CAISLWGGLGTEAFF. CDR3 coding DNA: TGTGCCATCAGCTTATGGGGGGGCCTGGGCACTGAAGCTTTCTTT.

V usage is TRBV28 and J usage is TRBJ1-1; D not certain. V was cut by 7 bases and J by 4 bases, with 10 bases left in between. CDR1 is MDHEN, CDR2 SYDVKM, per germline. The length of the CDR3 is 12 residues. CDR3 bases: TGTGCCAGCAAAACAGATCTCACTGAAGCTTTCTTT. This gives the protein CASKTDLTEAFF.

This clonotype has ten or more counts. This chain uses TRBV12-5 with TRBJ2-3, with TRBD2 matching over 11 bases. The trim removed 5 bases at V and 3 bases at J, leaving 4 bases unmatched. The germline V gene has CDR1 LGHNT and CDR2 FRNRAP. This CDR3 has 15 residues. The CDR3 loop is CASGPGTSGTDTQYF. The CDR3 region has the DNA TGTGCTAGTGGTCCCGGGACTAGCGGAACAGATACGCAGTATTTT.

Ten or more counts support this clonotype. The rearrangement joins TRBV28 to TRBJ2-7; no firm D call. The CDR3 runs 14 residues. The germline CDR1 and CDR2 sequences are MDHEN and SYDVKM. V shed 6 bases and J shed 1 base, with 13 bases lying between them. The CDR3 DNA reads as TGTGCCAGCAGCCCCCCCCGCGCTTCCTACGAGCAGTACTTC. It encodes CASSPPRASYEQYF.